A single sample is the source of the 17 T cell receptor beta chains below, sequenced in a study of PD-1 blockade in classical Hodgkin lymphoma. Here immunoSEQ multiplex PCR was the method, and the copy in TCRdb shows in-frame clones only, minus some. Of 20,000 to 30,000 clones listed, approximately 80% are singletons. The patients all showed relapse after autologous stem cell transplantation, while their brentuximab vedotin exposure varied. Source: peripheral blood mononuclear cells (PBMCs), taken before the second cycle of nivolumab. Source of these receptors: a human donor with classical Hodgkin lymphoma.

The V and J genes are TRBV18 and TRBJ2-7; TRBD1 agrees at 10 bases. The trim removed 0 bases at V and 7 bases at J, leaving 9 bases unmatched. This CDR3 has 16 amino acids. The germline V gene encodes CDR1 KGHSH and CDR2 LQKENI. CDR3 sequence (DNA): TGTGCCAGCTCACCACCAATTGGGACAGGGGAGAGGGAGCAGTACTTC. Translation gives CASSPPIGTGEREQYF.

DNA for the CDR3: TGTGCCAGCAGTCCCAGACAGGGCTCCCTAATTGGGAATGAGCAGTTCTTC. Its protein is CASSPRQGSLIGNEQFF. This chain connects TRBV27 to TRBJ2-1, with TRBD1 matching over 7 bases. Per germline, CDR1 MNHEY and CDR2 SMNVEV (reference sequence). This CDR3 region has 17 residues. Trimming removed 5 bases from V and 7 bases from J; junction bases left unmatched: 17.

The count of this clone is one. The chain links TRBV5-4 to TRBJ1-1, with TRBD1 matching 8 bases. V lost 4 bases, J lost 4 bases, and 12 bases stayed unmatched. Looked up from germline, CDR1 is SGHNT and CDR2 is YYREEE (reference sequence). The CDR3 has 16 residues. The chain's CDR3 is CASSVGTGVGGTEAFF. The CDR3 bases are TGTGCCAGCAGCGTTGGGACAGGAGTAGGTGGCACTGAAGCTTTCTTT.

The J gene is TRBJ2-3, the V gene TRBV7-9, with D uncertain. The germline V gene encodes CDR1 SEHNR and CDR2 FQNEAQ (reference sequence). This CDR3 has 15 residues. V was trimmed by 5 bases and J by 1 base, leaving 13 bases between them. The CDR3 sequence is CASSRTAQRTDTQYF. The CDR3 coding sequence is TGTGCCAGCAGCCGTACAGCTCAGCGCACAGATACGCAGTATTTT.

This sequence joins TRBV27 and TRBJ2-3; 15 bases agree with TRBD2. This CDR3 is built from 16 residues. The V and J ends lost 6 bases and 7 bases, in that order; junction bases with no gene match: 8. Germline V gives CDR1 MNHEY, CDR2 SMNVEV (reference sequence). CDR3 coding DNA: TGTGCCAGCAGGCGGACCGGGACTAGCGGGGGGAATACGCAGTATTTT. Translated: CASRRTGTSGGNTQYF.

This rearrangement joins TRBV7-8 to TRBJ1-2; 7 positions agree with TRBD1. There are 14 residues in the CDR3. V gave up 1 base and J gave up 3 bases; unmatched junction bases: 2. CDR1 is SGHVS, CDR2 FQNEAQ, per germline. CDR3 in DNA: TGTGCCAGCAGCTTAGAACAGGGGCACTATGGCTACACCTTC. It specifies CASSLEQGHYGYTF.

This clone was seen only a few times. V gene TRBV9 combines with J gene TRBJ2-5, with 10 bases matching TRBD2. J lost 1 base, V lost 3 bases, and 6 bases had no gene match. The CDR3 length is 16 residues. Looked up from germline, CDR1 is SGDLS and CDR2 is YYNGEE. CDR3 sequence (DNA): TGTGCCAGCAGCGGACGACTAGCGGGCTTCCAAGAGACCCAGTACTTC. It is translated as CASSGRLAGFQETQYF.

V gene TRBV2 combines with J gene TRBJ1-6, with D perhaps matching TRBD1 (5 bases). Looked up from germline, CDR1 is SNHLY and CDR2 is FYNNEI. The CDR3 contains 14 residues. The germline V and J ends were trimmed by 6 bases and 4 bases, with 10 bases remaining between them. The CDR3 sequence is CASRAGFYNSPLHF. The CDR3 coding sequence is TGTGCCAGCAGGGCAGGGTTTTATAATTCACCCCTCCACTTT.

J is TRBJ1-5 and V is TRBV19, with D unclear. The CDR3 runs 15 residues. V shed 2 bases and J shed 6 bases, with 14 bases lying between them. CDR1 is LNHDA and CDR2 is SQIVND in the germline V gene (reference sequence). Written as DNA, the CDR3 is TGTGCCAGTAGTATAACAGACGTGACGGCTCAGCCCCAGCATTTT. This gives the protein CASSITDVTAQPQHF.

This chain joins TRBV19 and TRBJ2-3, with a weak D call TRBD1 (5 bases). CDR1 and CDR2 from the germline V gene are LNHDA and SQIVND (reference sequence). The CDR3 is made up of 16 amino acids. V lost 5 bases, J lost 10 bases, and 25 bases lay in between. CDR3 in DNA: TGTGCCAGTAGTCTGTGGACGACAGCTCAATCATACGCGCAGTATTTT. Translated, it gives CASSLWTTAQSYAQYF.

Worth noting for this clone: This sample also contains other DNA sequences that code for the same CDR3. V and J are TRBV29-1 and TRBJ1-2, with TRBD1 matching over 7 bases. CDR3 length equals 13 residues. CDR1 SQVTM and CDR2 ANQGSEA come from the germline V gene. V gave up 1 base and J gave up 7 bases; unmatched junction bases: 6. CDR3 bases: TGCAGCGTTGAAGGACAGGGCGCCGGTGGCTACACCTTC. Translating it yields CSVEGQGAGGYTF. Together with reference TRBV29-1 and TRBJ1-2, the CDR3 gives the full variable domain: SAVISQKPSRDICQRGTSLTIQCQVDSQVTMMFWYRQQPGQSLTLIATANQGSEATYESGFVIDKFPISRPNLTFSTLTVSNMSPEDSSIYLCSVEGQGAGGYTFGSGTRLTVV.

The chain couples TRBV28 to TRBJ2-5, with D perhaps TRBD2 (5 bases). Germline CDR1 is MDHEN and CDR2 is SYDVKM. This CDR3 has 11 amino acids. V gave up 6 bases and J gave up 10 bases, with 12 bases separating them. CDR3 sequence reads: CASSPGRGQYF. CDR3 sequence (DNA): TGTGCCAGCAGCCCCGGACGGGGCCAGTACTTC. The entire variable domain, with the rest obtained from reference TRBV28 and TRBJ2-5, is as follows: DVKVTQSSRYLVKRTGEKVFLECVQDMDHENMFWYRQDPGLGLRLIYFSYDVKMKEKGDIPEGYSVSREKKERFSLILESASTNQTSMYLCASSPGRGQYFGPGTRLLVL.

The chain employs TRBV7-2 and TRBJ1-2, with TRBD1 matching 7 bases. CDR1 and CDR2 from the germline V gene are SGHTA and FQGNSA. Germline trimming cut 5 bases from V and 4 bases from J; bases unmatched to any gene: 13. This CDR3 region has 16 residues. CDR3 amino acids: CASSIQGTSKAYGYTF. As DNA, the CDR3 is TGTGCCAGCAGCATACAGGGGACTTCTAAAGCCTATGGCTACACCTTC.

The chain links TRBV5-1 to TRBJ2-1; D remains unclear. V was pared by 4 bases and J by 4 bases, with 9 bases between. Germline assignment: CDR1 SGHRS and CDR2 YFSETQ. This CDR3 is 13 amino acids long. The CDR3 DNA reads TGCGCCAGCAGCCTGGGTAGTTACAATGAGCAGTTCTTC. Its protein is CASSLGSYNEQFF.

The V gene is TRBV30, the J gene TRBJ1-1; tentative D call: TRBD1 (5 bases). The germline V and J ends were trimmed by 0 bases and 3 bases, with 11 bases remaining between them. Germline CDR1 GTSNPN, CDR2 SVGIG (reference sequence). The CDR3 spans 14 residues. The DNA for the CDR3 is TGTGCCTGGAGTGTTTTTGTGGGGGACACTGAAGCTTTCTTT. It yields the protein CAWSVFVGDTEAFF.

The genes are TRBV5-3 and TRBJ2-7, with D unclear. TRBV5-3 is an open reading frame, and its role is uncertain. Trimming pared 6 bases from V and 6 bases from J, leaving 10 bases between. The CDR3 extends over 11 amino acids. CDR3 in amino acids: CARNPPSEQYF. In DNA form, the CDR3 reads TGTGCCAGAAACCCACCTTCCGAGCAGTACTTC.

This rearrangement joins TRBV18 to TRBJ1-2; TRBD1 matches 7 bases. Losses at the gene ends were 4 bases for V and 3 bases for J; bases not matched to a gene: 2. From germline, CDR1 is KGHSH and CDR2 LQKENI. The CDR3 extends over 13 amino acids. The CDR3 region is CASSQGADYGYTF. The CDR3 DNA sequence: TGTGCCAGCTCACAGGGGGCGGACTATGGCTACACCTTC.